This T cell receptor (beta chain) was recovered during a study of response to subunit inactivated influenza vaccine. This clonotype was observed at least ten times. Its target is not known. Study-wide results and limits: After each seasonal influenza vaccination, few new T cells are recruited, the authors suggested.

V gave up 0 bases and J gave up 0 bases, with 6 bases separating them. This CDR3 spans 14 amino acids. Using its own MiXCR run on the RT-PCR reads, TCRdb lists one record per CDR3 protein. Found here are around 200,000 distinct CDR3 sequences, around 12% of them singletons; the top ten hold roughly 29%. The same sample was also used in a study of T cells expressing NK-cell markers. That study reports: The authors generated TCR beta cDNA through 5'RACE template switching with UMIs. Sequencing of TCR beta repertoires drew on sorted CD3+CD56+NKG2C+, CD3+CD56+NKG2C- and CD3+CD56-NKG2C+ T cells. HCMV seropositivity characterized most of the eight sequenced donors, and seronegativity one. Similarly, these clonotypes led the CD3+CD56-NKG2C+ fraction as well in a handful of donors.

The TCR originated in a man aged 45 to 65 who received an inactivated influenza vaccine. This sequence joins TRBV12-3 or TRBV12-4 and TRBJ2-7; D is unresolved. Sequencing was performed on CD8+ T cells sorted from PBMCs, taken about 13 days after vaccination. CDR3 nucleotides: TGTGCCAGCAGTTTAGCCGTCTCCTCCTACGAGCAGTACTTC. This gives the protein CASSLAVSSYEQYF.